The 6 T cell receptor beta chains below all came from one sample that was sequenced in a study of T cell responses to AZD1222 COVID-19 vaccine. Using immunoSEQ multiplex PCR, the repertoire was profiled, and TCRdb retains in-frame clones only, with some absent. Counted here are about 55,000 clones, approximately 90% occurring once; the ten biggest clones make up around 4%. The sequences come from peripheral blood, collected on day 0 of AZD1222 vaccination. These receptors were obtained from an adult in good health.

The chain couples TRBV28 to TRBJ1-3; 7 positions agree with TRBD1. Germline assignment: CDR1 MDHEN and CDR2 SYDVKM. The V and J ends lost 6 bases and 7 bases, in that order; junction bases with no gene match: 9. The CDR3 covers 14 residues. Here the CDR3 DNA reads TGTGCCAGCAGGTCAACAGGGGTGGGCAACACCATATATTTT. This gives the protein CASRSTGVGNTIYF.

The chain couples TRBV5-1 to TRBJ2-3, with D possibly matching TRBD1 (6 bases). The V gene lost 4 bases and the J gene lost 2 bases, with 11 bases spanning the gap. Germline V gives CDR1 SGHRS, CDR2 YFSETQ. The CDR3 extends over 14 amino acids. The CDR3 spells CASSTTGLTDTQYF. DNA of the CDR3: TGCGCCAGCAGCACGACAGGACTCACAGATACGCAGTATTTT.

The J gene is TRBJ2-7, the V gene TRBV3-1 (or the pseudogene TRBV3-2); a possible D gene is TRBD1 (5 bases). Trimming cost V 2 bases and J 5 bases, with 13 bases left between them. The V gene's germline CDR1 is LGHDT and CDR2 YNNKEL (reference sequence). This CDR3 spans 14 amino acids. The CDR3 bases are TGTGCCAGCAGCCAATTGGCAGGGAACGACGAGCAGTACTTC. This gives the protein CASSQLAGNDEQYF.

The rearrangement links TRBV2 to TRBJ2-1; TRBD2 is a possible D gene (6 bases). Trimming removed 0 bases from V and 6 bases from J, with 18 bases in between. Germline V CDR1 and CDR2: SNHLY, FYNNEI. This CDR3 spans 17 amino acids. CDR3 protein: CASSEALRGGVINEQFF. CDR3 DNA sequence: TGTGCCAGCAGTGAAGCGCTTCGGGGCGGGGTCATCAATGAGCAGTTCTTC.

J is TRBJ2-3 and V is TRBV19; 10 bases fit TRBD2. J was trimmed by 1 base and V by 6 bases; bases with no gene match: 1. The CDR3 covers 14 residues. Germline V gene data show CDR1 as LNHDA and CDR2 as SQIVND (reference sequence). CDR3 DNA: TGTGCCAGTAGAGGACTAGCGGGCACAGATACGCAGTATTTT. It is translated as CASRGLAGTDTQYF.

This clone has only a few counts. The chain joins TRBV19 to TRBJ1-5, with D hard to call. Trimming shortened V by 6 bases and J by 9 bases, and 18 bases separated the two germline ends. The CDR3 sequence is 14 residues long. CDR1 is LNHDA, CDR2 SQIVND, per germline (reference sequence). CDR3 sequence reads: CASRVSLLLGPQHF. In DNA, the CDR3 is TGTGCCAGTAGAGTCAGCCTGTTGTTGGGGCCCCAGCATTTT. Complete variable domain (other parts from reference TRBV19 and TRBJ1-5): DGGITQSPKYLFRKEGQNVTLSCEQNLNHDAMYWYRQDPGQGLRLIYYSQIVNDFQKGDIAEGYSVSREKKESFPLTVTSAQKNPTAFYLCASRVSLLLGPQHFGDGTRLSIL.